Listed below are T cell receptor beta chains from one sample, sequenced in a study of circulating tumor DNA in untreated peripheral T-cell lymphoma. Only in-frame clones appear in the TCRdb table, and some are missing; sequencing was by immunoSEQ multiplex PCR. The sample lists approximately 2,500 clones; roughly four fifths were seen once. Sample: tumor tissue. The receptors were sampled from a human donor with peripheral T-cell lymphoma. CDR3s include the opening cysteine and the closing phenylalanine or tryptophan. The order of the fields is J gene, D gene, clone size, CDR3 length, V gene, CDR3 protein, CDR3 DNA. The D gene is left open where the match is weak. Not all rows give a size; the values are once, few, many and, for expanded clones, a class.

TRBJ2-5,TRBD1,NA,17,TRBV4-1,CASSQALFLGGSQTQYF,TGCGCCAGCAGCCAAGCTTTATTCCTAGGGGGCAGTCAGACCCAGTACTTC
TRBJ2-3,NA,NA,18,TRBV18,CASSPLYVAPPRPDTQYF,TGTGCCAGCTCACCCCTGTACGTGGCGCCCCCGAGGCCAGATACGCAGTATTTT
TRBJ2-7,TRBD1,NA,14,TRBV6-8,CASSRDLTGGEQYF,TGTGCCAGCAGTCGGGACCTCACAGGGGGCGAGCAGTACTTC
TRBJ2-1,TRBD2,NA,16,TRBV6-1,CASSEGLAVTYNEQFF,TGTGCCAGCAGTGAAGGACTAGCGGTTACCTACAATGAGCAGTTCTTC
TRBJ2-5,NA,NA,12,TRBV29-1,CSVAAGQETQYF,TGCAGCGTGGCGGCCGGCCAAGAGACCCAGTACTTC
TRBJ1-5,NA,NA,14,TRBV28,CVSRLGGSNQPQHF,TGTGTCAGCAGGTTGGGGGGGAGCAATCAGCCCCAGCATTTT
TRBJ2-2,NA,NA,12,TRBV28,CASRIQTGELFF,TGTGCCAGCAGGATTCAAACCGGGGAGCTGTTTTTT
TRBJ1-1,NA,NA,14,TRBV19,CATTPGFIDTEAFF,TGTGCCACAACCCCAGGGTTTATAGACACTGAAGCTTTCTTT
TRBJ2-3,TRBD2,NA,16,TRBV10-2,CASSDLLAGGPVVQYF,TGCGCCAGCAGTGACCTACTAGCGGGGGGTCCAGTCGTGCAGTATTTT
TRBJ1-4,TRBD1,NA,15,TRBV6-8,CASSEKTGGYEKLFF,TGTGCCAGCAGTGAGAAAACAGGGGGCTATGAAAAACTGTTTTTT
TRBJ2-7,TRBD1,NA,14,TRBV19,CASSGGQGGYEQYF,TGTGCCAGTAGTGGAGGACAGGGGGGCTACGAGCAGTACTTC
TRBJ1-1,NA,NA,13,TRBV6-8,CASRPRGNTEAFF,TGTGCCAGCAGGCCCAGGGGAAACACTGAAGCTTTCTTT
TRBJ2-7,TRBD1,NA,15,TRBV6-8,CASSKPGQSSYEQYF,TGTGCCAGCAGTAAACCGGGACAGAGCTCCTACGAGCAGTACTTC
TRBJ2-3,TRBD2,NA,14,TRBV25-1,CASSESPRTSSKYF,TGTGCCAGCAGTGAATCCCCCAGGACTAGCTCGAAGTATTTT
TRBJ1-2,NA,NA,15,TRBV28,CASWSRDGINYGYTF,TGTGCCAGCTGGTCCCGGGACGGAATTAACTATGGCTACACCTTC
TRBJ1-1,NA,NA,16,TRBV11-3,CASSLSRGNMNTEAFF,TGTGCCAGCAGCTTAAGTAGGGGGAACATGAACACTGAAGCTTTCTTT
TRBJ2-1,TRBD2,once,15,TRBV11-3,CASSPGLADYNEQFF,TGTGCCAGCAGCCCGGGACTAGCGGACTACAATGAGCAGTTCTTC
TRBJ2-7,TRBD2,NA,14,TRBV28,CASSLRGLLYEQYF,TGTGCCAGCAGTTTAAGGGGACTACTTTACGAGCAGTACTTC
TRBJ2-7,NA,NA,17,TRBV7-2,CASSLLSRAGPSYEQYF,TGTGCCAGCAGCTTACTCTCTAGGGCGGGTCCCTCTTACGAGCAGTACTTC
TRBJ2-3,NA,NA,15,TRBV6-8,CASSYGGSSTDTQYF,TGTGCCAGCAGTTACGGCGGGTCTAGCACAGATACGCAGTATTTT
TRBJ1-5,NA,few,15,TRBV6-8,CAISGGEEGGQPQHF,TGTGCCATCAGCGGCGGGGAGGAGGGGGGACAGCCCCAGCATTTT
TRBJ2-3,TRBD1,once,15,TRBV19,CASSASGGPGNTQYF,TGTGCCAGTAGTGCCTCAGGGGGCCCGGGGAATACGCAGTATTTT
TRBJ1-2,TRBD1,few,15,TRBV6-8,CASRKPGQPNYGYTF,TGTGCCAGCAGGAAACCGGGACAGCCTAACTATGGCTACACCTTC
TRBJ1-6,TRBD1,NA,15,TRBV10-2,CASRIETGFNSPLHF,TGCGCCAGCAGAATAGAGACAGGGTTTAATTCACCCCTCCACTTT
TRBJ2-3,NA,NA,15,TRBV19,CASSPTGIWADTQYF,TGTGCCAGTAGTCCCACAGGGATTTGGGCAGATACGCAGTATTTT
TRBJ1-1,TRBD1,large,19,TRBV28,CASSLGQGMWRIGHTEAFF,TGTGCCAGCAGTTTGGGACAGGGAATGTGGAGGATCGGGCACACTGAAGCTTTCTTT
TRBJ1-1,NA,few,17,TRBV18,CASSPPSGLQINTEAFF,TGTGCCAGCTCACCACCCTCCGGTCTCCAGATAAACACTGAAGCTTTCTTT
TRBJ2-5,TRBD2,once,16,TRBV5-1,CASSLATGGIRETQYF,TGCGCCAGCAGCTTGGCCACCGGGGGGATAAGAGAGACCCAGTACTTC
TRBJ2-5,TRBD1,NA,18,TRBV11-3,CASSERDRGGLLRETQYF,TGTGCCAGCAGCGAGAGGGACAGGGGGGGTCTCTTAAGAGAGACCCAGTACTTC
TRBJ2-1,TRBD2,few,14,TRBV6-8,CASSYTWTSGRKFF,TGTGCCAGCAGTTACACATGGACTAGCGGGAGGAAGTTCTTC
TRBJ2-1,NA,NA,13,TRBV29-1,CSAWDTSYNEQFF,TGCAGCGCGTGGGACACCTCCTACAATGAGCAGTTCTTC
TRBJ2-1,TRBD2,NA,18,TRBV28,CASSEPGLAGLNYNEQFF,TGTGCCAGCAGCGAACCGGGACTAGCGGGACTCAACTACAATGAGCAGTTCTTC
TRBJ2-3,TRBD2,NA,16,TRBV15,CASSPTSGGSTDTQYF,TGTGCCAGCAGCCCAACTAGCGGGGGCTCCACAGATACGCAGTATTTT
TRBJ2-1,NA,NA,12,TRBV28,CATSQGTHEQFF,TGTGCCACCTCCCAGGGGACCCATGAGCAGTTCTTC
TRBJ2-1,TRBD1,NA,12,TRBV30,CAWSPGQGGQFF,TGTGCCTGGAGTCCAGGACAGGGCGGGCAGTTCTTC
TRBJ2-7,TRBD2,NA,16,TRBV11-3,CASSQDVAGGLDEQYF,TGTGCCAGCAGCCAGGACGTAGCGGGAGGGCTTGACGAGCAGTACTTC
TRBJ1-1,NA,NA,13,TRBV18,CASSRDMNTEAFF,TGTGCCAGCTCACGTGATATGAACACTGAAGCTTTCTTT
TRBJ1-2,NA,NA,19,TRBV28,CASSQLPGGGYNSNYGYTF,TGTGCCAGCAGTCAACTACCCGGGGGGGGATACAACTCTAACTATGGCTACACCTTC
TRBJ2-3,NA,NA,15,TRBV7-5,CASSLGGGSADTQYF,TGTGCCAGCAGCTTAGGCGGAGGGTCGGCAGATACGCAGTATTTT
TRBJ1-1,NA,NA,15,TRBV29-1,CSVAGTVRSSTEAFF,TGCAGTGTTGCTGGGACCGTCCGATCCAGCACTGAAGCTTTCTTT
TRBJ2-1,NA,NA,16,TRBV5-1,CASSLGWQGTLEEQFF,TGCGCCAGCAGCTTGGGATGGCAGGGGACCCTGGAGGAGCAGTTCTTC
TRBJ1-1,NA,NA,13,TRBV14,CASSHDMNTEAFF,TGTGCCAGCAGCCATGACATGAACACTGAAGCTTTCTTT
TRBJ1-5,NA,NA,13,TRBV19,CASSYASNQPQHF,TGTGCCAGTAGTTATGCTAGCAATCAGCCCCAGCATTTT
TRBJ2-6,NA,NA,16,TRBV6-8,CASSDRTDSGANVLTF,TGTGCCAGCAGTGATCGAACCGACTCTGGGGCCAACGTCCTGACTTTC